A selection of T cell receptor beta chains follows, all from one sample in a study of T cell responses to AZD1222 COVID-19 vaccine. The assay was immunoSEQ multiplex PCR, and TCRdb's table has in-frame clones only and misses some. The table shows approximately 84,000 clones, with 80% to 90% occurring only once. Sequences were derived from peripheral blood, sampled 28 days after the second AZD1222 dose. The receptors were gathered from an adult who received the AZD1222 COVID-19 vaccine. CDR3s include the opening cysteine and the closing phenylalanine or tryptophan. D genes are given only for firm matches. The size entry is marked missing in some rows and otherwise reads once, few, many or a size class.

V	D	J	size	DNA	CDR3
TRBV28	.	TRBJ1-2	.	TGTGCCAGCACCCCAGAGGGGACTGGTTGGATTTATTTTGGCTACACCTTC	CASTPEGTGWIYFGYTF
TRBV5-4	TRBD1	TRBJ2-1	.	TGTGCCAGCAGCCCGGGACAGGGGGCGAGGAATGAGCAGTTCTTC	CASSPGQGARNEQFF
TRBV19	.	TRBJ1-5	.	TGTGCCAGTAGTATAGAACCCCAGCCCCAGCATTTT	CASSIEPQPQHF
TRBV18	TRBD2	TRBJ2-1	.	TGTGCCAGCTCACCCATCCTCTTACCCCGAAGAGGAAAGCCGGGGGAGGGTGAGCAGTTCTTC	CASSPILLPRRGKPGEGEQFF
TRBV5-4	.	TRBJ1-5	.	TGTGCCAGCAGCTCTGGACAGCCAAACAATCAGCCCCAGCATTTT	CASSSGQPNNQPQHF
TRBV24-1	TRBD1	TRBJ1-2	once	TGTGCCACCAGTGACCGACAGGGGGAGGCCTATGGCTACACCTTC	CATSDRQGEAYGYTF
TRBV6-1	TRBD1	TRBJ1-1	.	TGTGCCAGCAGTGATCAGGGGGCGCCGAACACTGAAGCTTTCTTT	CASSDQGAPNTEAFF
TRBV10-3	.	TRBJ1-5	.	TGTGCCATCAGTCCGTATATAAATCAGCCCCAGCATTTT	CAISPYINQPQHF
TRBV27	.	TRBJ1-6	.	TGTGCCAGCAGTCTCTTACGAAATTCACCCCTCCACTTT	CASSLLRNSPLHF
TRBV5-4	.	TRBJ1-6	.	TGTGCCAGCAGTCATAATAGGAACCCACTTACTAATTCACCCCTCCACTTT	CASSHNRNPLTNSPLHF
TRBV27	TRBD1	TRBJ1-2	.	TGTGCCAGCAGTTCCCAGACAGGGGACTATGGCTACACCTTC	CASSSQTGDYGYTF
TRBV9	TRBD2	TRBJ2-2	.	TGTGCCAGCAGCCCTCGGCCTAGCGGGGCTACCCACACCGGGGAGCTGTTTTTT	CASSPRPSGATHTGELFF
TRBV9	.	TRBJ1-6	.	TGTGCCAGCAGCCTTGTCGATAATTCACCCCTCCACTTT	CASSLVDNSPLHF
TRBV6-4	.	TRBJ2-4	.	TGTGCCAGCAGTGACGGAGGGGGCGCGAACATTCAGTACTTC	CASSDGGGANIQYF
TRBV2	.	TRBJ2-3	.	TGTGCCAGCACCAAGCGGTCCCGCACAGATACGCAGTATTTT	CASTKRSRTDTQYF
TRBV5-1	.	TRBJ2-7	.	TGCGCCAGCAGGTTGGGGCCACCCTACGAGCAGTACTTC	CASRLGPPYEQYF
TRBV7-2	.	TRBJ1-2	.	TGTGCCAGCAGCCAAGACAGGAAGGGGGGCTACACCTTC	CASSQDRKGGYTF
TRBV7-3	.	TRBJ1-1	.	TGTGCCAGCAGCTTATGGCCAGGGGCAGGAGCTTTCTTT	CASSLWPGAGAFF
TRBV7-6	TRBD1	TRBJ1-2	.	TGTGCCAGCAGCTTAGGGCCCGGGACAGCGGACTATGGCTACACCTTC	CASSLGPGTADYGYTF
TRBV2	.	TRBJ1-1	.	TGTGCCAGCAGACAGGGTCTCTCTGAAGCTTTCTTT	CASRQGLSEAFF
TRBV13	.	TRBJ2-4	.	TGTGCCAGCAGCTTAGGCGGAGCTCGGGCCAAAAACATTCAGTACTTC	CASSLGGARAKNIQYF
TRBV6-6	TRBD2	TRBJ2-1	.	TGTGCCAGCAGCAGCGGGGGGGCTAATGAGCAGTTCTTC	CASSSGGANEQFF
TRBV6-1	TRBD2	TRBJ2-3	once	TGTGCCAGCAGTGAGATGGGACTAGCGGGAGCAGATACGCAGTATTTT	CASSEMGLAGADTQYF
TRBV28	.	TRBJ1-4	.	TGTGCCAGCAGGTCAAGGAATGAAAAACTGTTTTTT	CASRSRNEKLFF
TRBV5-6	.	TRBJ2-6	.	TGTGCCAGCAGCTCGTCAGGCTCTGGGGCCAACGTCCTGACTTTC	CASSSSGSGANVLTF
TRBV29-1	.	TRBJ1-1	.	TGCAGCGTTGGGGAAGGGGGTGAAGCTTTCTTT	CSVGEGGEAFF
TRBV5-6	.	TRBJ2-7	.	TGTGCCAGCAGCCCGGGTCTAGGAAGCTACGAGCAGTACTTC	CASSPGLGSYEQYF
TRBV5-6	TRBD2	TRBJ2-7	.	TGTGCCAGCAGGGCGGGGGGTTGCTACGAGCAGTACTTC	CASRAGGCYEQYF
TRBV28	.	TRBJ2-3	few	TGTGCCGGGCGGGACACAACTAGCACAGATACGCAGTATTTT	CAGRDTTSTDTQYF
TRBV2	TRBD2	TRBJ2-1	.	TGTGCCAGCAGTGAGGTAGTGCTAGCGGTTGAGCAGTTCTTC	CASSEVVLAVEQFF
TRBV24-1	TRBD1	TRBJ2-7	.	TGTGCCACCAGTGATCCTTTATGGGATTCCGGGACAGGGGCTTCCTACGAGCAGTACTTC	CATSDPLWDSGTGASYEQYF
TRBV14	TRBD2	TRBJ2-2	once	TGTGCCAGCAGCCGAGGGACTAGCGGGGGCGTCCAGTCCTCCGGGGAGCTGTTTTTT	CASSRGTSGGVQSSGELFF
TRBV9	.	TRBJ1-4	.	TGTGCCAGCAGCGCCGCCGGGCACCCGGGAGTAAAACTGTTTTTT	CASSAAGHPGVKLFF
TRBV5-4	TRBD1	TRBJ2-7	.	TGTGCCAGCAGCTCCCCAGGGGGCGTGTACGAGCAGTACTTC	CASSSPGGVYEQYF
TRBV15	.	TRBJ1-5	.	TGTGCCACCAGCGCAGGCCACGTAAATCAGCCCCAGCATTTT	CATSAGHVNQPQHF
TRBV6-6	TRBD1	TRBJ1-2	.	TGTGCCAGCAGTCACGCCCAGGGACAGGGGGACGGCTACACCTTC	CASSHAQGQGDGYTF
TRBV7-6	.	TRBJ1-6	few	TGTGCCAGCAGCTTAGCGGGACATGGAAATTCACCCCTCCACTTT	CASSLAGHGNSPLHF
TRBV5-1	.	TRBJ2-7	.	TGCGCCAGCAGCTTGGATGGCGCCCACGGGGTTAAGCAGTACTTC	CASSLDGAHGVKQYF
TRBV27	.	TRBJ2-7	.	TGTGCCAGCTCAGGGCTGAAGAACTACGAGCAGTACTTC	CASSGLKNYEQYF
TRBV11-2	.	TRBJ2-2	.	TGTGCCAGCAGCTTACTAAGGGGGGGTAGGGAGCTGTTTTTT	CASSLLRGGRELFF
TRBV19	.	TRBJ2-7	.	TGTGCCAGTAGTACCCTCAGCGGACCCTACGAGCAGTACTTC	CASSTLSGPYEQYF
TRBV6-5	.	TRBJ2-7	.	TGTGCCAGCAGTTTGGGCCCCGCCGAGCAGTACTTC	CASSLGPAEQYF
TRBV14	.	TRBJ2-1	.	TGTGCCAGCAGCCCCCAGCTAGGGTTAACTCTGGACAATGAGCAGTTCTTC	CASSPQLGLTLDNEQFF
TRBV7-3	TRBD2	TRBJ2-5	.	TGTGCCAGCAGCCCCGGGGAGGGGACCCAGTACTTC	CASSPGEGTQYF